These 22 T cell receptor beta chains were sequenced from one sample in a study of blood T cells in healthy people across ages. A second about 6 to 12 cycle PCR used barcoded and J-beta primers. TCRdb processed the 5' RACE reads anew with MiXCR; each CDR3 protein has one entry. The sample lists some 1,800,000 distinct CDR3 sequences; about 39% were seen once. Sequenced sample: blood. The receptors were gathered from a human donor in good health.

The CDR3 nucleotides read TGTGCCAGCAGCGGGGGGGGTTCCTTGGATACGCAGTATTTT. It specifies CASSGGGSLDTQYF. The chain couples TRBV7-2 to TRBJ2-3, with TRBD2 identical over 7 bases. Germline values: CDR1 SGHTA, CDR2 FQGNSA. The CDR3 has 14 amino acids. After removal of 5 bases from V and 6 bases from J, the junction contained 8 bases not matched to a gene.

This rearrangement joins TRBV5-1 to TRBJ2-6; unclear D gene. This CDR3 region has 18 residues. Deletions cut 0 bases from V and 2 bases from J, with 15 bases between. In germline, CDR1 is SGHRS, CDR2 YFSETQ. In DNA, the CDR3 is TGCGCCAGCAGCTTGGCGGGCGGAGACCGAACTGGGGCCAACGTCCTGACTTTC. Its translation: CASSLAGGDRTGANVLTF.

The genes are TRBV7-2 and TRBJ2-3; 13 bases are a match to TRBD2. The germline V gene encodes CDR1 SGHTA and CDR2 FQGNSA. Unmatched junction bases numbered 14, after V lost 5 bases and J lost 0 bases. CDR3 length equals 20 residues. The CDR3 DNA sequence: TGTGCCAGCAGCGAAACTAGCGGGGGGGCCCTATTAGCTAGCACAGATACGCAGTATTTT. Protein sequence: CASSETSGGALLASTDTQYF.

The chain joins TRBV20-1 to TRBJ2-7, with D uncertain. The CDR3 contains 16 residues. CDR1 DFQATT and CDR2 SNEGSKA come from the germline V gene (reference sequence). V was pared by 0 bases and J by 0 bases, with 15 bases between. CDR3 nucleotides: TGCAGTGCTAGAGACTTCACACCGAGGAGCTCCTACGAGCAGTACTTC. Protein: CSARDFTPRSSYEQYF.

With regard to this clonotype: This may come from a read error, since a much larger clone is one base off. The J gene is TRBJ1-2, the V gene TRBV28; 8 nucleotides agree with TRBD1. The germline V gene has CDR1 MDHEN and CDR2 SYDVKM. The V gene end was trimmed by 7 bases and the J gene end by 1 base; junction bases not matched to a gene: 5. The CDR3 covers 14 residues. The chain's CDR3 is CASTLTGVNYGYTF. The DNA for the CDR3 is TGTGCCAGCACCCTGACAGGGGTTAACTATGGCTACACCTTC.

The CDR3 region has the DNA TGTGCTAGTGGTTTCCGGTCGGAGGGATCCCCCTACGAGCAGTACTTC. Protein product: CASGFRSEGSPYEQYF. The rearrangement uses TRBV12-5 and TRBJ2-7, with D tentatively TRBD2 (6 bases). Trimming took 3 bases from V and 2 from J, leaving 17 bases between them. From germline, CDR1 is LGHNT and CDR2 FRNRAP. The CDR3 totals 16 residues.

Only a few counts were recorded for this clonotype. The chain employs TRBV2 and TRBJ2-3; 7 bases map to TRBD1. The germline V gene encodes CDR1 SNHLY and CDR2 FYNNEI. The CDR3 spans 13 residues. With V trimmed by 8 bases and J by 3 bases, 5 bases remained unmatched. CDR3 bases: TGTGCCAGCGGCAAACAGGGGACAGATACGCAGTATTTT. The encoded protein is CASGKQGTDTQYF.

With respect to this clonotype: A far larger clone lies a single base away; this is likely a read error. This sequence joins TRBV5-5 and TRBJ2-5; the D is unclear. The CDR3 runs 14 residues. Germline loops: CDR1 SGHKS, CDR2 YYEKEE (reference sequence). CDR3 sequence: CASSLGGVQETQHF. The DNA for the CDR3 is TGTGCCAGCAGCTTGGGTGGGGTCCAAGAGACCCAGCACTTC.

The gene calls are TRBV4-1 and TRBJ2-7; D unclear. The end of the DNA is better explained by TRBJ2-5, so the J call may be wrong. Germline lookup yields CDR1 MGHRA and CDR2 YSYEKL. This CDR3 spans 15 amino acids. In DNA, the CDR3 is TGCGCCAGCAGCCAAGGAGGCACCCCCGTGGAGACCCAGTACTTC. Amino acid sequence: CASSQGGTPVETQYF.

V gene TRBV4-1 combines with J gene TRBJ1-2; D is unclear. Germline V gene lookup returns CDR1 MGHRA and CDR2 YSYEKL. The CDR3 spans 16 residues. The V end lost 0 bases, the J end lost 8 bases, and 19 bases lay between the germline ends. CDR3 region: CASSQDPTKGIGGYTF. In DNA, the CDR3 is TGCGCCAGCAGCCAAGATCCAACGAAGGGAATCGGCGGCTACACCTTC.

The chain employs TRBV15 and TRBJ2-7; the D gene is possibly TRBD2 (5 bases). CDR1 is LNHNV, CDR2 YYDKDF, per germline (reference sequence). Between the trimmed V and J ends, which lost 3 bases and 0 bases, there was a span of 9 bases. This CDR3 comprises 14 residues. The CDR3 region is CATSRDGVSYEQYF. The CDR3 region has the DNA TGTGCCACCAGCAGGGACGGGGTCTCCTACGAGCAGTACTTC.

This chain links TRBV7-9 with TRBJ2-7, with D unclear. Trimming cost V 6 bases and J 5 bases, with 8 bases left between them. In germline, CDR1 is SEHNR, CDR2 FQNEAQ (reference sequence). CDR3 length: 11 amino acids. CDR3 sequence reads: CASRQWDEQYF. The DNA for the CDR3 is TGTGCCAGCAGACAATGGGACGAGCAGTACTTC.

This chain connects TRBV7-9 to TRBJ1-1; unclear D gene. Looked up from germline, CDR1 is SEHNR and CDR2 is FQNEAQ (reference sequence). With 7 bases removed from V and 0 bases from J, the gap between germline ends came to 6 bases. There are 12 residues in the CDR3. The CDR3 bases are TGTGCCAGCACCATAATGAACACTGAAGCTTTCTTT. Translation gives CASTIMNTEAFF.

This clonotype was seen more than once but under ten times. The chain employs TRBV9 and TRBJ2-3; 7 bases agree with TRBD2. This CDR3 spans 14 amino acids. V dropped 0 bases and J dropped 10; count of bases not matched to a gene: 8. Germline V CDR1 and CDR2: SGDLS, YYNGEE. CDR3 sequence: CASSVARAGPSQYF. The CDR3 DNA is TGTGCCAGCAGCGTAGCTAGAGCGGGGCCGTCGCAGTATTTT.

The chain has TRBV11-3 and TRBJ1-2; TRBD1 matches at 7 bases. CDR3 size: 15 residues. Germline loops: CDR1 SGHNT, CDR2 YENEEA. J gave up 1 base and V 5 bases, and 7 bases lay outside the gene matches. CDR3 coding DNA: TGTGCCAGCAGCACGGGACAGCTAAATAACTATGGCTACACCTTC. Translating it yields CASSTGQLNNYGYTF.

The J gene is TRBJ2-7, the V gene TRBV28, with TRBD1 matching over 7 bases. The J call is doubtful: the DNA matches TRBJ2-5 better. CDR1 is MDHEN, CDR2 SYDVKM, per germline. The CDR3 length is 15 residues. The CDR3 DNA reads TGTGCCAGCAGTTTATCAGGGGGATTGGAGGAGACCCAGTACTTC. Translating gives CASSLSGGLEETQYF.

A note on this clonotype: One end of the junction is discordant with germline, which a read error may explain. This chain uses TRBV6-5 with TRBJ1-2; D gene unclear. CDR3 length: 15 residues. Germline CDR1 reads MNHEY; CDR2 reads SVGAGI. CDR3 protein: CASSYMGPAHYDYTF. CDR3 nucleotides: TGTGCCAGCAGTTACATGGGTCCGGCGCACTATGACTACACCTTC.

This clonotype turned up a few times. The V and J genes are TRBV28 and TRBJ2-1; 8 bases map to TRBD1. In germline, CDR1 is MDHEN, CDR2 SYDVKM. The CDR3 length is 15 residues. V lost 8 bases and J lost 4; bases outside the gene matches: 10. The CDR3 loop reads CASCYPGQAYNEQFF. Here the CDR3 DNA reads TGTGCCAGCTGTTATCCGGGACAGGCATACAATGAGCAGTTCTTC.

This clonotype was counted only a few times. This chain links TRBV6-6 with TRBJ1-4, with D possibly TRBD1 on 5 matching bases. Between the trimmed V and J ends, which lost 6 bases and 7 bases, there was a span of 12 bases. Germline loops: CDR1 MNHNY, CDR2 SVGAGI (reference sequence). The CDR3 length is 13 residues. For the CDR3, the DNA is TGTGCCAGCAGGCCCCCCGGGGGTGAAAAACTGTTTTTT. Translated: CASRPPGGEKLFF.

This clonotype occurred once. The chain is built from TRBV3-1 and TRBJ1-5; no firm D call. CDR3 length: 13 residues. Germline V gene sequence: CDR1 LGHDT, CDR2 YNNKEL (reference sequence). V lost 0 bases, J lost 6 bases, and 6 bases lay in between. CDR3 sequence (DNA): TGTGCCAGCAGCCAAGATCACTTTCAGCCCCAGCATTTT. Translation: CASSQDHFQPQHF.

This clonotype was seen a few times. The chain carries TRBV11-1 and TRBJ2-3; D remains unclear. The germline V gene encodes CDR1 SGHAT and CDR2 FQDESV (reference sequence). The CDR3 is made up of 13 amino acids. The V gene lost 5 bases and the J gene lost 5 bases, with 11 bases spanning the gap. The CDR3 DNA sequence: TGTGCCAGCAGCCTCCAGGCGCAAGATACGCAGTATTTT. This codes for CASSLQAQDTQYF. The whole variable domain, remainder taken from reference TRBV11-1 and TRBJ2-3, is EAEVAQSPRYKITEKSQAVAFWCDPISGHATLYWYRQILGQGPELLVQFQDESVVDDSQLPKDRFSAERLKGVDSTLKIQPAELGDSAMYLCASSLQAQDTQYFGPGTRLTVL.

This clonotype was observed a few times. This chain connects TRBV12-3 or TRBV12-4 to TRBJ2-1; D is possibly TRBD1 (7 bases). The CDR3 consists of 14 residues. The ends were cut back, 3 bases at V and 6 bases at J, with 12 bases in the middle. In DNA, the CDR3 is TGTGCCAGCAGTTTTTGGAGGGGGCGCAATGAGCAGTTCTTC. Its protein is CASSFWRGRNEQFF.